A selection of T cell receptor beta chains follows, all from one sample in a study of shared clonotypes between healthy human individuals. Assay used: immunoSEQ multiplex PCR; TCRdb lists only in-frame clones, some missing. Altogether more than 2 million clones are present, roughly 95% being singletons, with the ten largest covering more than 0.95%. Material: naive CD8+ T cells sorted from blood. The receptors stem from a man aged 18 to 29 in good health. Both conserved end residues are part of each CDR3. The D gene is left open where the match is weak. Not all rows give a size; the values are once, few, many and, for expanded clones, a class.

CDR3aa | CDR3nt | v_gene | abundance | d_gene | j_gene
CASSPWDTLTGELFF | TGTGCCAGCAGCCCATGGGACACTCTCACCGGGGAGCTGTTTTTT | TRBV5-4 | NA | NA | TRBJ2-2
CASSTQAGIGETQYF | TGTGCCAGCAGTACCCAAGCGGGGATAGGCGAGACCCAGTACTTC | TRBV7-2 | NA | TRBD2 | TRBJ2-5
CASSLKRDSLYNEQFF | TGCGCCAGCAGCTTGAAACGCGATAGTCTGTACAATGAGCAGTTCTTC | TRBV5-1 | NA | NA | TRBJ2-1
CASRGLAAYEQYF | TGTGCCAGCAGAGGGCTAGCGGCCTACGAGCAGTACTTC | TRBV7-9 | NA | TRBD2 | TRBJ2-7
CASSLDRLNTGPYEQYF | TGTGCCAGCAGTCTTGACAGACTTAATACAGGACCCTACGAGCAGTACTTC | TRBV27 | NA | NA | TRBJ2-7
CASSINPTRLGVNEQFF | TGTGCCAGTAGTATAAACCCCACTAGACTGGGGGTCAATGAGCAGTTCTTC | TRBV19 | NA | NA | TRBJ2-1
CSVEGQGAEQFF | TGCAGCGTTGAAGGGCAGGGGGCGGAGCAGTTCTTC | TRBV29-1 | NA | TRBD1 | TRBJ2-1
CASSLEGWHEQYF | TGTGCCAGCAGTCTAGAAGGGTGGCACGAGCAGTACTTC | TRBV28 | once | NA | TRBJ2-7
CASSLAGRPPGELFF | TGTGCCAGCAGCTTAGCTGGCAGGCCCCCCGGGGAGCTGTTTTTT | TRBV7-2 | NA | NA | TRBJ2-2
CASSSAEQYF | TGTGCCAGCAGTTCGGCTGAGCAGTACTTC | TRBV2 | NA | NA | TRBJ2-7
CASGPGEGPLWGYTF | TGTGCTAGTGGTCCGGGGGAGGGCCCCCTCTGGGGCTACACCTTC | TRBV12-5 | NA | NA | TRBJ1-2
CASSAGGLTYEQYF | TGTGCCAGCAGTGCGGGGGGACTTACCTACGAGCAGTACTTC | TRBV2 | NA | TRBD2 | TRBJ2-7
CASSWDRGSYNEQFF | TGTGCCAGCAGTTGGGACAGGGGCTCCTACAATGAGCAGTTCTTC | TRBV5-6 | NA | TRBD1 | TRBJ2-1
CASSESGNPHYGYTF | TGTGCCAGCAGTGAAAGCGGGAACCCCCACTATGGCTACACCTTC | TRBV2 | NA | NA | TRBJ1-2
CASSPKEVSNTQYF | TGTGCCAGCAGCCCGAAGGAGGTTTCGAATACGCAGTATTTT | TRBV9 | once | NA | TRBJ2-3
CASSPLLAAYNEQFF | TGTGCTAGCAGCCCCTTACTAGCCGCATACAATGAGCAGTTCTTC | TRBV7-7 | once | NA | TRBJ2-1
CASSHGMGEAGYNEQFF | TGCGCCAGCAGCCATGGAATGGGGGAGGCGGGTTACAATGAGCAGTTCTTC | TRBV4-1 | NA | NA | TRBJ2-1
CASSLTGAGNEQFF | TGTGCCAGCAGCTTAACAGGGGCGGGCAATGAGCAGTTCTTC | TRBV7-9 | once | TRBD1 | TRBJ2-1
CASSYGHGGELFF | TGTGCCAGCAGTTACGGGCACGGCGGGGAGCTGTTTTTT | TRBV6-5 | NA | NA | TRBJ2-2
CASSLTLGDSEAFF | TGTGCCAGCAGTTTAACTTTGGGGGACAGTGAAGCTTTCTTT | TRBV28 | NA | TRBD1 | TRBJ1-1
CASSPGTVAKNIQYF | TGTGCCAGCTCACCAGGGACAGTAGCCAAAAACATTCAGTACTTC | TRBV18 | few | TRBD1 | TRBJ2-4
CASSLVGNSYEQYF | TGTGCCAGCAGCTTAGTAGGGAACTCCTACGAGCAGTACTTC | TRBV7-8 | NA | NA | TRBJ2-7
CASGLDGGRSYNEQFF | TGTGCTAGTGGTTTGGATGGGGGTCGATCCTACAATGAGCAGTTCTTC | TRBV12-5 | NA | NA | TRBJ2-1
CASSEFVQLYEQYF | TGCGCCAGCAGTGAGTTTGTGCAGCTATACGAGCAGTACTTC | TRBV10-2 | NA | NA | TRBJ2-7
CASSQGLLVDIQYF | TGTGCCAGCAGCCAGGGACTCCTAGTAGACATTCAGTACTTC | TRBV14 | NA | NA | TRBJ2-4
CASSQEAGALTEQYF | TGCGCCAGCAGCCAAGAGGCGGGGGCCCTCACCGAGCAGTACTTC | TRBV4-1 | NA | NA | TRBJ2-7
CASPGTGISYEQYF | TGTGCCAGCCCCGGGACAGGAATTTCCTACGAGCAGTACTTC | TRBV9 | once | TRBD1 | TRBJ2-7
CASSQEEGLFGNTIYF | TGCGCCAGCAGCCAAGAAGAGGGGCTTTTTGGAAACACCATATATTTT | TRBV4-1 | NA | NA | TRBJ1-3
CASSLNRVQETQYF | TGTGCCAGCAGTTTAAACAGGGTCCAAGAGACCCAGTACTTC | TRBV27 | once | NA | TRBJ2-5
CASRIRQASSYEQYF | TGTGCCAGCAGAATTCGTCAGGCGAGCTCCTACGAGCAGTACTTC | TRBV6-1 | NA | NA | TRBJ2-7
CSVPAYGYTF | TGCAGTGTTCCAGCTTATGGCTACACCTTC | TRBV20-1 | NA | NA | TRBJ1-2